Below are 8 T cell receptor beta chains sequenced from a single sample in a study of a mutant IDH1 vaccine in newly diagnosed glioma. Time point specified: week 23, last vaccination. Doses of 300 ug of mutant IDH1 20-mer peptide were given with topical imiquimod. Their antigen targets remain unknown. Assay used: immunoSEQ multiplex PCR; TCRdb lists only in-frame clones, some missing. This sample carries some 33,000 clones, 85% to 90% of them seen once, and the ten largest clones take around 2.5%. Sequenced material: PBMCs, taken from a glioma patient whose treatment included an IDH1 peptide vaccine. Every receptor here comes from a man between 40 and 49 years old with glioma.

This clone has a single count. CDR3 amino acids: CSASLYEQYF. DNA of the CDR3: TGCAGTGCTAGCCTTTACGAGCAGTACTTC. The chain combines TRBV20-1 with TRBJ2-7; D not certain. Germline lookup yields CDR1 DFQATT and CDR2 SNEGSKA (reference sequence). The V and J ends lost 3 bases and 4 bases respectively, with 4 bases between them. The CDR3 loop spans 10 amino acids.

The J gene is TRBJ2-1, the V gene TRBV7-9; D not certain. Trimming took 5 bases from V and 1 from J, leaving 9 bases between them. The CDR3 is 14 residues long. CDR1 is SEHNR, CDR2 FQNEAQ, per germline (reference sequence). CDR3 in amino acids: CASSPVRSYNEQFF. DNA for the CDR3: TGTGCCAGCAGCCCCGTCCGGTCCTACAATGAGCAGTTCTTC.

The chain employs TRBV5-5 and TRBJ2-1, with a weak D call TRBD1 (6 bases). Trimming took 2 bases from V and 12 from J, leaving 12 bases between them. Germline V gene sequence: CDR1 SGHKS, CDR2 YYEKEE (reference sequence). The CDR3 has 12 residues. In DNA form, the CDR3 reads TGTGCCAGCAGCTTCCAGGGGCGCGGGCAGTTCTTC. This gives the protein CASSFQGRGQFF. Full variable domain (missing parts from reference TRBV5-5 and TRBJ2-1): DAGVTQSPTHLIKTRGQQVTLRCSPISGHKSVSWYQQVLGQGPQFIFQYYEKEERGRGNFPDRFSARQFPNYSSELNVNALLLGDSALYLCASSFQGRGQFFGPGTRLTVL.

The rearrangement uses TRBV15 and TRBJ2-1; D perhaps matches TRBD2 (5 bases). Trimming stripped 0 bases from V and 9 bases from J, with 18 bases between. The CDR3 is 16 residues long. Per germline, CDR1 LNHNV and CDR2 YYDKDF (reference sequence). As DNA, the CDR3 is TGTGCCACCAGCAGAGATCTATCGCCTAGCAATAGTGAGCAGTTCTTC. Amino acid sequence: CATSRDLSPSNSEQFF. Using reference TRBV15 and TRBJ2-1 for the parts outside the CDR3, the full variable domain is DAMVIQNPRYQVTQFGKPVTLSCSQTLNHNVMYWYQQKSSQAPKLLFHYYDKDFNNEADTPDNFQSRRPNTSFCFLDIRSPGLGDTAMYLCATSRDLSPSNSEQFFGPGTRLTVL.

The chain combines TRBV10-3 with TRBJ1-2, with D hard to call. Germline V gene lookup returns CDR1 ENHRY and CDR2 SYGVKD. V was shortened by 2 bases and J by 9 bases, with 13 bases between the two germline ends. The CDR3 contains 13 residues. The CDR3 region has the DNA TGTGCCATCAGTGAGGCAGGAGAAGGGCGCTACACCTTC. This codes for CAISEAGEGRYTF.

The CDR3 here is CATRSRNTGELFF. The CDR3 DNA reads TGTGCCACCAGGAGCAGGAACACCGGGGAGCTGTTTTTT. V is TRBV15 and J is TRBJ2-2; D remains ambiguous. The V gene's germline CDR1 is LNHNV and CDR2 YYDKDF (reference sequence). There are 13 residues in the CDR3. Trimming took off 6 bases at V and 1 base at J, with 6 bases between the two ends.

CDR3 residues: CASRDTGGANYEQYF. The CDR3 DNA follows: TGTGCCAGCAGGGATACAGGGGGCGCCAACTACGAGCAGTACTTC. The chain links TRBV6-1 to TRBJ2-5, with 9 bases fitting TRBD1. The J call is uncertain, as TRBJ2-7 better fits the DNA end. This CDR3 is built from 15 residues. Per germline, CDR1 MNHNS and CDR2 SASEGT.

The chain combines TRBV19 with TRBJ2-7, with no clear D. The germline V gene encodes CDR1 LNHDA and CDR2 SQIVND (reference sequence). V was cut by 1 base and J by 7 bases, with 5 bases left in between. The length of the CDR3 is 11 residues. The CDR3 DNA follows: TGTGCCAGTAGTATAGCTGGAGAGCAGTACTTC. Its translation is CASSIAGEQYF.